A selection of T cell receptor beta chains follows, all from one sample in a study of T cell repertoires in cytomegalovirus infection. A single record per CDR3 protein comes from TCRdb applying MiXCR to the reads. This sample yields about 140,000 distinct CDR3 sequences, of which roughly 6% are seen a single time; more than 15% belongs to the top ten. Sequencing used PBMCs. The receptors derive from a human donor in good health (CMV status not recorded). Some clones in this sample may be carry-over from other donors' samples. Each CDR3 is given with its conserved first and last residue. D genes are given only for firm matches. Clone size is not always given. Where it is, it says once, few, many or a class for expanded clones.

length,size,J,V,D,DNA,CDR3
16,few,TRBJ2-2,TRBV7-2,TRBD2,TGTGCCAGCAGCTTAGTTTTTAGCGGGGGCACCGGGGAGCTGTTTTTT,CASSLVFSGGTGELFF
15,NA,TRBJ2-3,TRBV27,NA,TGTGCCAGCTCCCTCACAGGGAGGTTAACAGATACGCAGTATTTT,CASSLTGRLTDTQYF
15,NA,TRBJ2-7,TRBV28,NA,TGTGCCAGCAGTGTCGGCCTGACGGGGTCCTACGAGCAGTACTTC,CASSVGLTGSYEQYF
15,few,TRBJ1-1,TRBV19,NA,TGTGCCAGTAGCCCCACAAATATCCCGAACACTGAAGCTTTCTTT,CASSPTNIPNTEAFF
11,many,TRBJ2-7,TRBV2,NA,TGTGCCAGCCGGCAGTCCTACGAGCAGTACTTC,CASRQSYEQYF
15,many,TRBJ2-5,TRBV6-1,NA,TGTGCCAGCAGTGAAGCGGCGGTGGAGGGTGGGACCCAGTACTTC,CASSEAAVEGGTQYF
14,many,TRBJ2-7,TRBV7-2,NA,TGTGCCAGCAGCTTAGAATCCGGCTCCTACGAGCAGTACTTC,CASSLESGSYEQYF
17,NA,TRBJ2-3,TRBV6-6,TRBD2,TGTGCCAGCACCCTCGGACTAGCGGGGGGGCCCGGAGATACGCAGTATTTT,CASTLGLAGGPGDTQYF
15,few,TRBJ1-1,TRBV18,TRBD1,TGTGCCAGCTCACCCGGGACAGGGGACCGGAGTGAAGCTTTCTTT,CASSPGTGDRSEAFF
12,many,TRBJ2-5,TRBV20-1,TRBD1,TGCAGTGGACTGGGACAGCGATCGACCCAGTACTTC,CSGLGQRSTQYF
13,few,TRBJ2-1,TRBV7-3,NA,TGTGCCAGCCACGGACTGTTAAGGCGTGAGCAGTTCTTC,CASHGLLRREQFF
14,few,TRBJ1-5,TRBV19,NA,TGTGCCAGTAGTCTCGACAGGTCGCAGCTTCCCCAGCATTTT,CASSLDRSQLPQHF
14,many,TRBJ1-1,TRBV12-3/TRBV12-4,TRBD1,TGTGCCAGCAGCAGACAGGGGGCAGACACTGAAGCTTTCTTT,CASSRQGADTEAFF
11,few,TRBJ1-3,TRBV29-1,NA,TGCAGCGTTGAAGAGGGAAACACCATATATTTT,CSVEEGNTIYF
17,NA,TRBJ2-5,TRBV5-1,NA,TGCGCCAGCAGCTTGGTGGTCCCCTCCCCGCTCATCCAGACCCAGTACTTC,CASSLVVPSPLIQTQYF
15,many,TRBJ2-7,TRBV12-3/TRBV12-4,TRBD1,TGTGCCAGCAGTTCTACAGGGGGGCCCTCCTACGAGCAGTACTTC,CASSSTGGPSYEQYF
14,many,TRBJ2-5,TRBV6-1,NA,TGTGCCAGCAGTGTGGGGGGACGGGCAGAGACCCAGTACTTC,CASSVGGRAETQYF
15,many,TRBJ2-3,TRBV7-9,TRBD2,TGTGCCAGCAGCTCGAGCGGGGGGGCGGCAGATACGCAGTATTTT,CASSSSGGAADTQYF
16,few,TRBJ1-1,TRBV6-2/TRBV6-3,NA,TGTGCCAGCAGTCACCCACCTGGACGGGGAAACACTGAAGCTTTCTTT,CASSHPPGRGNTEAFF
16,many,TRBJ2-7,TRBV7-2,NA,TGTGCCAGCAGCCCGAATCCAGCGGGTGCATCCTACGAGCAGTACTTC,CASSPNPAGASYEQYF
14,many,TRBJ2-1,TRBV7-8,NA,TGTGCCAGCAGCTTAGCGGGGGGGCCGAATGAGCAGTTCTTC,CASSLAGGPNEQFF
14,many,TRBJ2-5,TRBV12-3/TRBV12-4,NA,TGTGCCAGCAGTTTGAGAGGAGAGCAAGAGACCCAGTACTTC,CASSLRGEQETQYF
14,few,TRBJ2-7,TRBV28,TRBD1,TGTGCCAGCACAGGACAGGATGGGGCCTACGAGCAGTACTTC,CASTGQDGAYEQYF
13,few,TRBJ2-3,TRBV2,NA,TGTGCCAGCCTGGCCCAAGTCGGTGATACGCAGTATTTT,CASLAQVGDTQYF
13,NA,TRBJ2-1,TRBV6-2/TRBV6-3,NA,TGTGCCAGCAGTTACTTCTGGGGAAATGAGCAGTTCTTC,CASSYFWGNEQFF
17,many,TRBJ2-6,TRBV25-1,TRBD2,TGTGCCAGCAGTGGGGCTAGCGGGGTACGAGGGGCCAACGTCCTGACTTTC,CASSGASGVRGANVLTF
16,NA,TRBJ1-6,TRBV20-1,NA,TGCAGTGCGCCCCCCGGAGGGAGAGCGTCGAACTCACCCCTCCACTTT,CSAPPGGRASNSPLHF
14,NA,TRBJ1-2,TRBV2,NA,TGTGCCAGCAGTGAACCCAGCTCTAACTATGGCTACACCTTC,CASSEPSSNYGYTF
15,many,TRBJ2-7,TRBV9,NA,TGTGCCAGCAGCGTCGTAGCGGACCCGCCTTACGAGCAGTACTTC,CASSVVADPPYEQYF
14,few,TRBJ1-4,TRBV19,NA,TGTGCCAGTACCGAAGGACGGAAAAATGAAAAACTGTTTTTT,CASTEGRKNEKLFF
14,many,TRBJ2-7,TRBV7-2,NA,TGTGCCAGCAGCTTAGTGCACACGTCCTACGAGCAGTACTTC,CASSLVHTSYEQYF
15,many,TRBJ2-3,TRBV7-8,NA,TGTGCCAGCAGCTTCACCGGGACGGGGCGAGATACGCAGTATTTT,CASSFTGTGRDTQYF
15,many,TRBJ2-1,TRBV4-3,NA,TGCGCCAGCAGCCAAGAATCGTCGGCCGCCCGAGGGCAGTTCTTC,CASSQESSAARGQFF
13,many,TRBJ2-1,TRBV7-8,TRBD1,TGTGCCAGCAGCCTCGACAGGGACGATGAGCAGTTCTTC,CASSLDRDDEQFF
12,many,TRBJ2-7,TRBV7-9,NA,TGTGCCGGGCAGGCGAGCTCCTACGAGCAGTACTTC,CAGQASSYEQYF
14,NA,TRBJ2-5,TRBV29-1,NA,TGCAGCGTTGATGGGAGATCCTTTCAAGAGACCCAGTACTTC,CSVDGRSFQETQYF
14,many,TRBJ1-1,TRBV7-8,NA,TGTGCCAGCAGCTTAAGGGACCTGAACACTGAAGCTTTCTTT,CASSLRDLNTEAFF
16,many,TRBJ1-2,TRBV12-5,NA,TGTGCTAGTGGTTTGGATCGGGACGGACTTCTGGATGGCTACACCTTC,CASGLDRDGLLDGYTF
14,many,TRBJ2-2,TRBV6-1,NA,TGTGCCAGCAGAGCAGGGTTCAACACCGGGGAGCTGTTTTTT,CASRAGFNTGELFF
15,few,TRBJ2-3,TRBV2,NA,TGTGCCAGCGTCCGAGTGCTCCCCCGCACAGATACGCAGTATTTT,CASVRVLPRTDTQYF
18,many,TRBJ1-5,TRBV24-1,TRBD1,TGTGCCACCAGCGGTACGGAGGGGGCTCGGTTCTGGCATCAGCCCCAGCATTTT,CATSGTEGARFWHQPQHF